Each of the 22 T cell receptor beta chains below was sequenced from the same sample in a study of blood T cell repertoires in COVID-19. Profiled with immunoSEQ multiplex PCR; TCRdb holds only in-frame clones, not every one. The sample has tens of thousands of clones; approximately 80% are singletons. Sample: peripheral blood. These receptor sequences come from a man older than 75 with acute or convalescent COVID-19.

This clone turned up a few times. CDR3 coding DNA: TGTGCCAGCAGTGGCCGGCAGGATAACTATGGCTACACCTTC. Residues: CASSGRQDNYGYTF. The chain combines TRBV2 with TRBJ1-2; D gene unclear. The CDR3 length is 14 residues. Trimming cost V 4 bases and J 1 base, with 10 bases left between them. The germline CDR1 and CDR2 sequences are SNHLY and FYNNEI.

This clone came up a few times. The chain recombines TRBV5-1 with TRBJ1-3, with 8 bases identical to TRBD1. The length of the CDR3 is 19 residues. After removal of 0 bases from V and 0 bases from J, the junction contained 11 bases not matched to a gene. CDR1 and CDR2 (germline): SGHRS, YFSETQ. The CDR3 sequence: CASSLGDRTFSYSGNTIYF. CDR3 DNA sequence: TGCGCCAGCAGCTTGGGGGACAGGACCTTTTCTTACTCTGGAAACACCATATATTTT.

The genes are TRBV5-6 and TRBJ2-5; tentatively, D is TRBD2 (6 bases). The CDR3 spans 14 residues. CDR1 and CDR2 (germline): SGHDT, YYEEEE. Trimming took off 2 bases at V and 2 bases at J, with 10 bases between the two ends. CDR3 coding DNA: TGTGCCAGCAGCTTAGGGACTTCTCAAGAGACCCAGTACTTC. Its protein is CASSLGTSQETQYF. The whole variable domain, remainder taken from reference TRBV5-6 and TRBJ2-5, is DAGVTQSPTHLIKTRGQQVTLRCSPKSGHDTVSWYQQALGQGPQFIFQYYEEEERQRGNFPDRFSGHQFPNYSSELNVNALLLGDSALYLCASSLGTSQETQYFGPGTRLLVL.

This chain uses TRBV6-2 or TRBV6-3 with TRBJ1-1; no reliable D call. V gave up 6 bases and J gave up 5 bases, with 19 bases separating them. Germline V gives CDR1 MNHEY, CDR2 SVGEGT. CDR3 size: 15 residues. The CDR3, as DNA: TGTGCCAGCAGCAGTCACTCACCGCACTATACTGAAGCTTTCTTT. Residues: CASSSHSPHYTEAFF.

The J gene is TRBJ1-1, the V gene TRBV5-3, with a tentative D call TRBD1 (6 bases). TRBV5-3 is noted as an ORF with a role that remains uncertain. The CDR3 totals 13 residues. With 4 bases removed from V and 11 bases from J, the gap between germline ends came to 18 bases. DNA of the CDR3: TGTGCCAGAAGCCACCAACCTCAGGGGAGTGCTTTCTTT. Protein: CARSHQPQGSAFF.

This clone was picked up a small number of times. The V gene is TRBV27, the J gene TRBJ1-6; 7 nucleotides align to TRBD1. The junction had 6 bases not matched to a gene; V was cut back by 7 bases and J by 0 bases. CDR3 length: 16 residues. From germline, CDR1 is MNHEY and CDR2 SMNVEV (reference sequence). The CDR3, as DNA: TGTGCCAGCACTAGACAGGGCGTCTCCTATAATTCACCCCTCCACTTT. It specifies CASTRQGVSYNSPLHF.

This clone was seen a handful of times. V is TRBV5-4 and J is TRBJ1-2; 9 positions match TRBD1. The CDR3 length is 18 residues. In germline, CDR1 is SGHNT, CDR2 YYREEE (reference sequence). V lost 2 bases and J lost 4; bases outside the gene matches: 15. The CDR3 DNA reads TGTGCCAGCAGCTTACACCTACAGGGGGCTGGCGGATTCTATGGCTACACCTTC. Translation: CASSLHLQGAGGFYGYTF.

This rearrangement joins TRBV2 to TRBJ1-1; 9 nucleotides agree with TRBD1. Unmatched junction bases numbered 2, after V lost 6 bases and J lost 0 bases. The CDR3 consists of 14 residues. CDR1 and CDR2 from the germline V gene are SNHLY and FYNNEI. The CDR3 is CASSGQGLNTEAFF. The CDR3 coding sequence is TGTGCCAGCAGCGGACAGGGGCTGAACACTGAAGCTTTCTTT.

The chain carries TRBV12-3 or TRBV12-4 and TRBJ2-7, with a possible D match to TRBD1 (5 bases). This CDR3 spans 12 amino acids. Deletions cut 3 bases from V and 6 bases from J, with 9 bases between. As DNA, the CDR3 is TGTGCCAGCAGTTTCAGGGTGGCCGAGCAGTACTTC. Amino acids: CASSFRVAEQYF.

This clone was picked up a small number of times. The chain carries TRBV19 and TRBJ1-1; 7 bases are a match to TRBD1. The CDR3 consists of 13 residues. Looked up from germline, CDR1 is LNHDA and CDR2 is SQIVND (reference sequence). The V gene end was trimmed by 6 bases and the J gene end by 6 bases; junction bases not matched to a gene: 7. CDR3 sequence (DNA): TGTGCCAGTAGAACAGGGGTTGTATCTGAAGCTTTCTTT. Amino acid sequence: CASRTGVVSEAFF. Full variable domain (rest looked up from reference TRBV19 and TRBJ1-1): DGGITQSPKYLFRKEGQNVTLSCEQNLNHDAMYWYRQDPGQGLRLIYYSQIVNDFQKGDIAEGYSVSREKKESFPLTVTSAQKNPTAFYLCASRTGVVSEAFFGQGTRLTVV.

The CDR3 coding sequence is TGTGCCAGCAGCCAAGGGTTGTCAGGGCCAAACAATGAGCAGTTCTTC. It specifies CASSQGLSGPNNEQFF. The rearrangement joins TRBV3-1 (or the pseudogene TRBV3-2) to TRBJ2-1; D possibly corresponds to TRBD1 (5 bases). Germline V gene data show CDR1 as LGHDT and CDR2 as YNNKEL (reference sequence). The CDR3 spans 16 residues. V lost 1 base, J lost 5 bases, and 15 bases lay in between.

The chain is built from TRBV6-5 and TRBJ1-2; D gene uncertain. With 6 bases removed from V and 1 base from J, the gap between germline ends came to 12 bases. The CDR3 runs 14 residues. The germline V gene encodes CDR1 MNHEY and CDR2 SVGAGI. CDR3 in DNA: TGTGCCAGCAGGAGAGGAGGTTTTAACTATGGCTACACCTTC. Amino acid sequence: CASRRGGFNYGYTF.

The chain joins TRBV19 to TRBJ2-3, with TRBD2 matching over 11 bases. The germline CDR1 and CDR2 sequences are LNHDA and SQIVND (reference sequence). V lost 5 bases and J lost 0; bases outside the gene matches: 1. CDR3 length: 15 residues. The chain's CDR3 is CASSSSGRSTDTQYF. The CDR3 bases are TGTGCCAGTAGTTCTAGCGGGAGGAGCACAGATACGCAGTATTTT.

This clone was seen just once. The chain uses TRBV29-1 and TRBJ1-1; D is unresolved. Germline loops: CDR1 SQVTM, CDR2 ANQGSEA. The CDR3 contains 14 residues. The V and J ends lost 1 base and 6 bases respectively, with 15 bases between them. The CDR3 loop is CSVEASSWFSEAFF. CDR3 DNA: TGCAGCGTTGAAGCCAGTTCTTGGTTTTCTGAAGCTTTCTTT. Supplemented by reference TRBV29-1 and TRBJ1-1, the full variable domain reads SAVISQKPSRDICQRGTSLTIQCQVDSQVTMMFWYRQQPGQSLTLIATANQGSEATYESGFVIDKFPISRPNLTFSTLTVSNMSPEDSSIYLCSVEASSWFSEAFFGQGTRLTVV.

V gene TRBV10-2 combines with J gene TRBJ2-5; 7 nucleotides match TRBD1. The CDR3 is 14 residues long. The ends lost 3 bases at V and 8 bases at J; junction bases unmatched: 9. Germline CDR1 and CDR2: WSHSY and SAAADI. The chain's CDR3 is CASSDIDRVGTQYF. Here the CDR3 DNA reads TGCGCCAGCAGTGACATAGACAGGGTAGGAACCCAGTACTTC.

The gene calls are TRBV10-3 and TRBJ2-7; 8 positions match TRBD1. The CDR3 covers 14 residues. CDR1 is ENHRY, CDR2 SYGVKD, per germline. After removal of 6 bases from V and 3 bases from J, the junction contained 7 bases not matched to a gene. The CDR3 loop reads CAIREDRDRYEQYF. CDR3 coding DNA: TGTGCCATCAGAGAGGACAGGGACCGCTACGAGCAGTACTTC.

The chain combines TRBV20-1 with TRBJ2-1, with 10 bases matching TRBD2. V was clipped by 3 bases and J by 9 bases; unmatched bases: 8. This CDR3 is 14 amino acids long. Per germline, CDR1 DFQATT and CDR2 SNEGSKA (reference sequence). CDR3 DNA: TGCAGTGCTAGTTTAGCGGGGGGTGACGGTGAGCAGTTCTTC. Its translation is CSASLAGGDGEQFF.

This clone showed up just a few times. The CDR3 coding sequence is TGTGCCAGCAGCTCTCCTGGACAGGGGACTGAAGCTTTCTTT. This translates into CASSSPGQGTEAFF. This rearrangement joins TRBV7-2 to TRBJ1-1; 9 bases line up with TRBD1. Germline V gene sequence: CDR1 SGHTA, CDR2 FQGNSA. This CDR3 region has 14 residues. Unmatched junction bases numbered 5, after V lost 4 bases and J lost 5 bases.

The genes are TRBV27 and TRBJ1-1; D is uncertain. Germline CDR1 MNHEY, CDR2 SMNVEV (reference sequence). V lost 5 bases, J lost 0 bases, and 16 bases lay in between. This CDR3 comprises 16 residues. The CDR3 is CASSLAVDGVNTEAFF. The CDR3 coding sequence is TGTGCCAGCAGTCTAGCCGTGGACGGCGTGAACACTGAAGCTTTCTTT.

The DNA for the CDR3 is TGTGCCAGCTGGGGGGACAGGCCCCTTGAAGGCTACACCTTC. As protein: CASWGDRPLEGYTF. The V and J genes are TRBV7-8 and TRBJ1-2; 8 nucleotides match TRBD1. There are 14 residues in the CDR3. J gave up 8 bases and V 8 bases, and 13 bases lay outside the gene matches. Germline lookup yields CDR1 SGHVS and CDR2 FQNEAQ.

This rearrangement joins TRBV18 to TRBJ1-5, with a possible D match to TRBD1 (6 bases). V was trimmed by 5 bases and J by 7 bases, leaving 18 bases between them. This CDR3 is 15 amino acids long. Germline-derived CDR1 and CDR2 are KGHSH and LQKENI. The DNA for the CDR3 is TGTGCCAGCTCATCTACCGACAGGTTAGGCCAGCCCCAGCATTTT. It translates to CASSSTDRLGQPQHF. The full variable domain, its missing parts supplied by reference TRBV18 and TRBJ1-5, is NAGVMQNPRHLVRRRGQEARLRCSPMKGHSHVYWYRQLPEEGLKFMVYLQKENIIDESGMPKERFSAEFPKEGPSILRIQQVVRGDSAAYFCASSSTDRLGQPQHFGDGTRLSIL.

The chain combines TRBV9 with TRBJ1-2, with a tentative D call TRBD1 (5 bases). Germline V lookup: CDR1 SGDLS, CDR2 YYNGEE. V lost 5 bases, J lost 4 bases, and 24 bases lay in between. The CDR3 contains 17 residues. CDR3: CASSGGDYETEVYGYTF. CDR3 in DNA: TGTGCCAGCAGTGGTGGGGATTATGAGACAGAGGTCTATGGCTACACCTTC.